This TCR beta chain comes out of a study of patients and donors after allogeneic stem cell transplantation. TCRdb re-derived calls from the RT-PCR reads in MiXCR, one entry per CDR3 protein. The repertoire has around 170,000 distinct CDR3 sequences, roughly 24% of them found once; the top ten carry 25% to 30%. Germline V gene sequence: CDR1 MNHEY, CDR2 SVGAGI. V lost 2 bases and J lost 5, with 9 bases in between. The CDR3 extends over 13 amino acids. This clonotype has just a few counts. The source material was blood, either unsorted or a sorted T cell fraction (not recorded which). The source of this sequence is a human donor who was either an allogeneic HSCT recipient or a stem cell or donor lymphocyte infusion donor (not recorded which). It is not recorded whose cells these are; they may come from a transplant donor. V gene TRBV6-5 combines with J gene TRBJ1-1; D is unclear. DNA for the CDR3: TGTGCCAGCAGTTACGGTGCATGGACTGAAGCTTTCTTT. It translates to CASSYGAWTEAFF.